The sequence of this T cell receptor (beta chain) was determined in a study of T cell changes during pregnancy in multiple sclerosis. Assay used: immunoSEQ multiplex PCR; TCRdb lists only in-frame clones, some missing. The table lists around 80,000 clones, 92% of them singletons, with approximately 2.5% in the top ten. Germline CDR1 is SGHNT and CDR2 is YENEEA. V lost 0 bases and J lost 0, with 9 bases in between. The length of the CDR3 is 16 residues. This clonotype originated in a female donor with multiple sclerosis, enrolled in a pregnancy study. The chain carries TRBV11-3 and TRBJ1-5; D ambiguous. Sequencing was performed on peripheral blood, taken before pregnancy. As DNA, the CDR3 is TGTGCCAGCAGCTTAGAAACAGCCTATAGCAATCAGCCCCAGCATTTT. As protein: CASSLETAYSNQPQHF.